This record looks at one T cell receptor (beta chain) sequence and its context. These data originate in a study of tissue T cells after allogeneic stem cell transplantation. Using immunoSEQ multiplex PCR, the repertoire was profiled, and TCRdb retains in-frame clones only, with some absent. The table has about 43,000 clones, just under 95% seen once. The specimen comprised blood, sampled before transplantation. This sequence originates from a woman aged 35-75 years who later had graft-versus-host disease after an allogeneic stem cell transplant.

The CDR3 coding sequence is TGTGCCAGCTCCCCTAGGGAGGGCTTTTACAATGAGCAGTTCTTC. Translation: CASSPREGFYNEQFF. J is TRBJ2-1 and V is TRBV6-5; TRBD2 matches at 7 bases. J lost 4 bases, V lost 8 bases, and 11 bases had no gene match. CDR3 length: 15 amino acids. Germline loops: CDR1 MNHEY, CDR2 SVGAGI.